This TCR beta chain stems from a study of T cells after yellow fever vaccination. Whole-study findings and limits: High-abundance clonotypes from the bulk population could contaminate FACS-sorted repertoires. Researchers report a weaker secondary response that nonetheless peaked faster, day 5 versus 15.

With V trimmed by 5 bases and J by 5 bases, 8 bases remained unmatched. Germline-derived CDR1 and CDR2 are SGHTA and FQGNSA. This CDR3 has 15 residues. Note on this clonotype: Antigen: not known.

UMIs and a universal primer site were added when TCR cDNA was made by 5'RACE template switching. TCRdb re-analysed the 5' RACE reads in MiXCR, keeping a single row per CDR3 protein. The sample records hundreds of thousands of distinct CDR3 sequences, about 9.5% being singletons. This chain links TRBV7-2 with TRBJ2-5, with 10 bases matching TRBD2. The source material was PBMCs, sampled on the day of the first yellow fever vaccination. The receptor comes from a man between 18 and 35 years old who received the YFV17D yellow fever vaccine. CDR3 region: CASSPVSGRVETQYF. The CDR3 bases are TGTGCCAGCAGCCCCGTGAGCGGGAGGGTTGAGACCCAGTACTTC.